The 6 T cell receptor beta chains reported below all come from one sample, sequenced in a study of T cell repertoires in cytomegalovirus infection. TCRdb fed the reads into MiXCR, producing one record per CDR3 protein. The sample lists some 500,000 distinct CDR3 sequences, 40% occurring once. These receptors' targets are unknown. The sample here was cultured PBMCs, taken from culture after CMV antigen stimulation. These receptors originate from a human donor in good health (CMV status not recorded). Some clones in this sample may be carry-over from other donors' samples.

This chain joins TRBV7-2 and TRBJ1-5; a possible D gene is TRBD1 (5 bases). The CDR3 runs to 14 residues. V was trimmed by 0 bases and J by 5 bases, leaving 8 bases between them. The germline V gene encodes CDR1 SGHTA and CDR2 FQGNSA. The CDR3: CASSLAAGDQPQHF. The CDR3 DNA is TGTGCCAGCAGCTTAGCGGCGGGGGATCAGCCCCAGCATTTT.

CDR3: CASSNWDRPEKLFF. The CDR3 nucleotides read TGTGCCAGCAGCAACTGGGACAGGCCGGAAAAACTGTTTTTT. The chain is built from TRBV7-1 and TRBJ1-4, with 8 bases identical to TRBD1. TRBV7-1 is treated as an ORF (open reading frame) with a function not yet certain. J was trimmed by 8 bases and V by 5 bases; bases with no gene match: 7. This CDR3 has 14 residues.

This clonotype turned up a few times. The chain joins TRBV7-9 to TRBJ2-7, with D possibly being TRBD1 (6 bases). Per the germline V gene, CDR1 is SEHNR and CDR2 is FQNEAQ (reference sequence). There are 16 residues in the CDR3. V gave up 4 bases and J gave up 3 bases, with 19 bases separating them. CDR3 DNA sequence: TGTGCCAGCAGCTCCCTAACGGGCCAGGGGTTCTACGAGCAGTACTTC. Translated: CASSSLTGQGFYEQYF.

This clonotype showed up just a few times. This CDR3 reads CAISELSGPGAFF. CDR3 sequence (DNA): TGTGCCATCAGTGAGTTGTCCGGGCCCGGAGCTTTCTTT. V is TRBV10-3 and J is TRBJ1-1, with D unresolved. The germline V gene encodes CDR1 ENHRY and CDR2 SYGVKD. This CDR3 region has 13 residues. V dropped 1 base and J dropped 10 bases, with 13 bases sitting between them.

In this sample, this clonotype turned up many times. This chain links TRBV6-1 with TRBJ2-3; no reliable D call. Germline V CDR1 and CDR2: MNHNS, SASEGT. V lost 2 bases to trimming and J lost 3 bases, with 15 bases between them. This CDR3 comprises 16 residues. CDR3 sequence reads: CASSEWLQIETDTQYF. The CDR3 bases are TGTGCCAGCAGTGAATGGCTTCAAATAGAAACAGATACGCAGTATTTT.

This clonotype appeared many times. The gene calls are TRBV7-2 and TRBJ2-3, with D unclear. This CDR3 has 14 residues. The V end was cut by 6 bases, the J end by 2 bases, with 12 bases between. Per the germline V gene, CDR1 is SGHTA and CDR2 is FQGNSA. The CDR3 loop is CASRFLESTDTQYF. The CDR3 DNA reads as TGTGCCAGCAGGTTTTTGGAGTCCACAGATACGCAGTATTTT. The whole variable domain, filled in from reference TRBV7-2 and TRBJ2-3, reads GAGVSQSPSNKVTEKGKDVELRCDPISGHTALYWYRQSLGQGLEFLIYFQGNSAPDKSGLPSDRFSAERTGGSVSTLTIQRTQQEDSAVYLCASRFLESTDTQYFGPGTRLTVL.